This paragraph reports one TCR beta chain. Its cognate antigen is unknown. The germline V gene encodes CDR1 DFQATT and CDR2 SNEGSKA (reference sequence). The CDR3 contains 15 residues. V was pared by 6 bases and J by 3 bases, with 18 bases between. This entry belongs to a study of metastatic and nonmetastatic thyroid tumors. The overall study: Comparison of repertoires was carried out across blood and tumor or nodule tissue from malignant and benign thyroid patients. Study-level results: Across blood and tumor, TCR beta diversity in malignant thyroid tumors was reportedly significantly higher than in benign nodules.

Original data processing: The study took CDR3 differences across clinicopathological groups and made a distant-metastasis classifier for papillary thyroid cancer from them. TCRdb re-analyzed the PCR reads through MiXCR. The V and J calls come from TCRdb's annotation, not from the publication. Of more than 12,000 clones listed, roughly 3.5% are singletons. Each patient came to thyroid surgery without any prior treatment (of any kind). Sequenced input: tumor tissue. The chain employs TRBV20-1 and TRBJ1-5; D may be TRBD1 (6 bases). The receptor's source is a female donor with papillary thyroid cancer or a benign thyroid nodule (not recorded which). Some clones in this sample may be carry-over from other donors' samples. The CDR3 DNA is TGCAGTGCACTTTCGCAACAGGGTAACAATCAGCCCCAGCATTTT. This gives the protein CSALSQQGNNQPQHF.